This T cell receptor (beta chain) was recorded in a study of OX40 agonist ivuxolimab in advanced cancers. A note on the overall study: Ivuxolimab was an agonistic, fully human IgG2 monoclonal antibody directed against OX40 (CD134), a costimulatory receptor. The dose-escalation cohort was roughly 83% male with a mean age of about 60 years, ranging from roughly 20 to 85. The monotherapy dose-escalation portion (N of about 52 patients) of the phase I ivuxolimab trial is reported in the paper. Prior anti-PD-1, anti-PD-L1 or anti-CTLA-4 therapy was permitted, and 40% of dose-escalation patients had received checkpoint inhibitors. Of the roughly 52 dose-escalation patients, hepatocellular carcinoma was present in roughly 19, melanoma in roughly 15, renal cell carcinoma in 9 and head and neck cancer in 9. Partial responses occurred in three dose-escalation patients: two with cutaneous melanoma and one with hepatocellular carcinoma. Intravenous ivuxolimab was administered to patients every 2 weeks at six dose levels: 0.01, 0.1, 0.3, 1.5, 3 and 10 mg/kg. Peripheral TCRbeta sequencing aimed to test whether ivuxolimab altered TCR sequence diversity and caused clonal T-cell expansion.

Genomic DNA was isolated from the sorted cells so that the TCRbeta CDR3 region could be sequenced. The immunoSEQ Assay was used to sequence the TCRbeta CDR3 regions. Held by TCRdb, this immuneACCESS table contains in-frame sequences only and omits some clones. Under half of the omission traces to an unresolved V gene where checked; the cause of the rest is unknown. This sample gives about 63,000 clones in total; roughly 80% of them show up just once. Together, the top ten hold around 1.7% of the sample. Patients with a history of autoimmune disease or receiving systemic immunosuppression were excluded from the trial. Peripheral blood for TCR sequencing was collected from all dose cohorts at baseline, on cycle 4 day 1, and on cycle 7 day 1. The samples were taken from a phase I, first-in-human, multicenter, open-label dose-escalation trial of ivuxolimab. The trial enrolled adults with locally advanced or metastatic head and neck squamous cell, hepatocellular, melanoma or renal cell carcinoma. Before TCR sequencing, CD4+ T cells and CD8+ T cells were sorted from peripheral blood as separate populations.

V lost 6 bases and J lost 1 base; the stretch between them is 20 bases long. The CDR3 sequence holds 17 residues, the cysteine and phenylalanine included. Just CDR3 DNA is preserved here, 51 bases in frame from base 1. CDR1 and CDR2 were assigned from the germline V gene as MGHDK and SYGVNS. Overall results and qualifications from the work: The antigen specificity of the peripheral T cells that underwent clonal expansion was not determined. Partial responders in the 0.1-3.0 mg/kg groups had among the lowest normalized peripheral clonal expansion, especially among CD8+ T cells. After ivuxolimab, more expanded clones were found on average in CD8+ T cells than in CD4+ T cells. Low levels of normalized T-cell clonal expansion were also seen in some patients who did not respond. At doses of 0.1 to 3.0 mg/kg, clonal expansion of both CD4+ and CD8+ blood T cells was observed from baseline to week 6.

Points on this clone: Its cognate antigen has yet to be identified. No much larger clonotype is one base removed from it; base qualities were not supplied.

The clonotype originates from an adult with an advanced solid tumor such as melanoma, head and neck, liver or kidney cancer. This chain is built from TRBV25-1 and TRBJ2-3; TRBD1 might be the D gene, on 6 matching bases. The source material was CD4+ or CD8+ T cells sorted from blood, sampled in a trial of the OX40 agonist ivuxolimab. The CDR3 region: CASRPAGTLTGTDTQYF. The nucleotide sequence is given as TGTGCCAGCAGACCCGCCGGGACACTAACTGGCACAGATACGCAGTATTTT. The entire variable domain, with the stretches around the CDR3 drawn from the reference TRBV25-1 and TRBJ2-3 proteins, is EADIYQTPRYLVIGTGKKITLECSQTMGHDKMYWYQQDPGMELHLIHYSYGVNSTEKGDLSSESTVSRIRTEHFPLTLESARPSHTSQYLCASRPAGTLTGTDTQYFGPGTRLTVL.